This T cell receptor beta chain was sequenced in a study of identical twins. Broader study findings: Invariant T cells like MAIT and iNKT could partly confound the zero-insertion analyses.

Ten or more counts support this clonotype. What it binds is not known. Healthy Caucasian donors formed the entire cohort. The CDR3 is 13 residues long. Trimming cost V 3 bases and J 6 bases, with 15 bases left between them. Germline V CDR1 and CDR2: DFQATT, SNEGSKA (reference sequence). A template switching step contributed a universal primer site, while unique molecular identifiers were present in the cDNA. TCRdb itself ran the 5' RACE reads through MiXCR, one entry per CDR3 protein. The table includes some 790,000 distinct CDR3 sequences, over 15% detected once. These data also formed part of another study, on T cells expressing NK-cell markers. That work adds: Among the eight sequenced donors, seven tested HCMV-seropositive and one tested seronegative.

Specimen: PBMCs. The J gene is TRBJ2-7, the V gene TRBV20-1; D may correspond to TRBD1 or TRBD2 (5 bases each). The clonotype comes from a woman between 18 and 29 years old in good health. The CDR3 DNA follows: TGCAGTGCTAGGGGTTCCAGGGACGGCGAGCAGTACTTC. Residues: CSARGSRDGEQYF.